Listed below are T cell receptor beta chains from one sample, sequenced in a study of T cell clones after liver transplantation. The data were produced by immunoSEQ multiplex PCR, yet TCRdb's version contains in-frame clones alone and is incomplete. The sample contains around 35,000 clones, over 85% of which appear only once. Material: CD8+ T cells from blood, obtained 12 months after liver transplant. These receptors originate from a human patient who received a liver transplant. The graft donor may account for some of the T cells. The conserved cysteine and the conserved F or W are not part of the CDR3 here.

cdr3_aa j_call v_call cdr3_length
ASSPGTSGMSEQY TRBJ2-7 TRBV4-3 13
ASSFGIAYEQY TRBJ2-7 TRBV27 11
ASSPPRGQQY TRBJ2-7 TRBV28 10
ASSSSQFYEQY TRBJ2-7 TRBV27 11
ASERSRASYNEQF TRBJ2-1 TRBV12-5 13
ASSPGLAYYEQY TRBJ2-7 TRBV14 12
SAQHRDRNTGELF TRBJ2-2 TRBV29-1 13
ASSLAGQRSYEQY TRBJ2-7 TRBV7-9 13
ASSQDRDKDTQY TRBJ2-3 TRBV27 12
ASSEADSPIYGYT TRBJ1-2 TRBV6-1 13
SVDSRYPNTEAF TRBJ1-1 TRBV29-1 12
ASSQEDRGLYEQY TRBJ2-7 TRBV4-1 13
ASSLGMDTIY TRBJ1-3 TRBV7-9 10
ASYMGPGQGRDEQY TRBJ2-7 TRBV27 14
ASSITSGPYEQY TRBJ2-7 TRBV5-1 12
ASSFRTPDSSYNEQF TRBJ2-1 TRBV7-2 15
ASSFSGRGTDEQF TRBJ2-1 TRBV7-3 13
ANSLMTSSYEQY TRBJ2-7 TRBV27 12
ASSQEGQASYEQY TRBJ2-7 TRBV4-1 13
ASSVDRGLGEQY TRBJ2-7 TRBV5-1 12
ASSAQRDFTGELF TRBJ2-2 TRBV9 13
ASSLGTGYEQY TRBJ2-7 TRBV11-2 11
ASSLEFLLAGGAKNIQY TRBJ2-4 TRBV7-2 17
ASSLRVSDTQY TRBJ2-3 TRBV27 11
ASSFGQPYEQY TRBJ2-7 TRBV6-5 11
AISGPSGSYEQY TRBJ2-7 TRBV10-3 12
AYSGENTLWEGYT TRBJ1-2 TRBV30 13
ASSLEGVIRFYEQY TRBJ2-7 TRBV11-3 14
ASSYGTSRLSEQF TRBJ2-1 TRBV6-5 13
ASSVASYYEQY TRBJ2-7 TRBV9 11
ASSYQGSYEQY - TRBV27 11
ASSYLVEQF TRBJ2-1 TRBV7-9 9
ASSGDWLSGNTIY TRBJ1-3 TRBV9 13
ASSELGGSSYNEQF TRBJ2-1 TRBV9 14
ASSRQEYNEQF TRBJ2-1 TRBV6-1 11
ASSWTGSTGELF TRBJ2-2 TRBV28 12
ASSMAGIAGVEQY TRBJ2-7 TRBV19 13
ASSLSRSGSYGYT TRBJ1-2 TRBV27 13
ASSLVASGSYEQY TRBJ2-7 TRBV7-8 13
AWSASGRWYEQY TRBJ2-7 TRBV30 12
ASSTPVATGGSYNEQF TRBJ2-1 TRBV9 16